The entry below gives a single T cell receptor beta chain sequence along with its context. Its antigen is not known. This sample was taken from a study of long-term antiretroviral therapy in people with HIV. Study-wide context: The 2015 immediate-ART recommendation was preceded by the earliest samples by about a decade. Points from the study as a whole: Whereas controls had wider CDR3 length ranges, HIV repertoires had narrower ones. Within the repertoire, clones expanded before ART were dominant at all time points.

The CDR3 is 14 residues long. Germline V lookup: CDR1 SGHDT, CDR2 YYEEEE. Trimming left V 0 bases short and J 0 bases short, with 6 bases between. Each specimen consisted of about 1-10 million cryopreserved PBMC prior to extraction of DNA. The assay, immunoSEQ v3.0, was run at survey level. This table comes from immunoSEQ multiplex PCR, and its TCRdb copy is limited to in-frame clones, with some not included. The data show over 30,000 clones, with 70% to 90% seen just once and about 4% held by the top ten. This material consisted of unsorted PBMCs, taken 1.2 years after starting antiretroviral therapy. This chain joins TRBV5-6 and TRBJ1-1; no firm D call. The sequence came from a woman between 50 and 59 years old with HIV. CDR3 nucleotides: TGTGCCAGCAGCTTGGACGGGATGAACACTGAAGCTTTCTTT. It specifies CASSLDGMNTEAFF.